These 9 T cell receptor beta chains came from one sample sequenced in a study of control samples from healthy donors and cancer patients. Here immunoSEQ multiplex PCR was the method, and the copy in TCRdb shows in-frame clones only, minus some. The table has some 70,000 clones, approximately 84% seen once. Material: PBMCs. The origin of the receptors is a woman between 45 and 60 years old with lung cancer.

The chain couples TRBV10-2 to TRBJ1-1; no definite D call. The CDR3 is 11 residues long. V was cut by 7 bases and J by 5 bases, with 8 bases left in between. Germline CDR1 and CDR2: WSHSY and SAAADI. The CDR3 spells CASIWGTEAFF. CDR3 DNA: TGCGCCAGCATCTGGGGTACTGAAGCTTTCTTT.

The CDR3 reads CASSRQWGFRDEAFF. In DNA form, the CDR3 reads TGTGCCAGCAGCCGTCAGTGGGGGTTCAGAGATGAAGCTTTCTTT. V and J are TRBV14 and TRBJ1-1; D perhaps matches TRBD1 (5 bases). In germline, CDR1 is SGHDN, CDR2 FVKESK. The CDR3 contains 15 residues. V was pared by 4 bases and J by 7 bases, with 19 bases between.

This clone was seen only a few times. This chain joins TRBV2 and TRBJ1-2; D is ambiguous. Trimming pared 2 bases from V and 4 bases from J, leaving 14 bases between. Germline lookup yields CDR1 SNHLY and CDR2 FYNNEI. The CDR3 is 15 residues long. CDR3 nucleotides: TGTGCCAGCAGTGAAAATGTGTTTACGGGCTATGGCTACACCTTC. Translation: CASSENVFTGYGYTF.

A single count supports this clone. J is TRBJ1-4 and V is TRBV7-2; D gene uncertain. The CDR3 consists of 12 residues. V lost 2 bases and J lost 12, with 10 bases in between. CDR1 and CDR2 (germline): SGHTA, FQGNSA. In DNA form, the CDR3 reads TGTGCCAGCAGCTTATACGGTCGAGAACTGTTTTTT. This encodes CASSLYGRELFF. Complete variable domain (other parts from reference TRBV7-2 and TRBJ1-4): GAGVSQSPSNKVTEKGKDVELRCDPISGHTALYWYRQSLGQGLEFLIYFQGNSAPDKSGLPSDRFSAERTGGSVSTLTIQRTQQEDSAVYLCASSLYGRELFFGSGTQLSVL.

V is TRBV24-1 and J is TRBJ1-5; D remains unclear. Trimming removed 6 bases from V and 2 bases from J, with 7 bases in between. CDR1 KGHDR and CDR2 SFDVKD come from the germline V gene. The CDR3 sequence is 13 residues long. The chain's CDR3 is CATSWSGNQPQHF. The CDR3 DNA follows: TGTGCCACCAGTTGGAGTGGCAATCAGCCCCAGCATTTT.

The gene calls are TRBV3-1 (or the pseudogene TRBV3-2) and TRBJ2-1; D not certain. This CDR3 spans 12 amino acids. Germline assignment: CDR1 LGHDT and CDR2 YNNKEL (reference sequence). V lost 6 bases to trimming and J lost 4 bases, with 7 bases between them. In DNA, the CDR3 is TGTGCCAGCAGTCGACTTTACAATGAGCAGTTCTTC. Protein product: CASSRLYNEQFF.

CDR3 coding DNA: TGTGCCAGCAGCCCTATGATCGGGGGCTATGGCTACACCTTC. Protein product: CASSPMIGGYGYTF. This chain links TRBV7-2 with TRBJ1-2; maybe TRBD1 (5 bases). The CDR3 covers 14 residues. V was trimmed by 5 bases and J by 4 bases, leaving 14 bases between them. Looked up from germline, CDR1 is SGHTA and CDR2 is FQGNSA.

The gene calls are TRBV28 and TRBJ2-3; 14 bases map to TRBD2. The CDR3 has 19 residues. The germline V gene encodes CDR1 MDHEN and CDR2 SYDVKM. Unmatched junction bases numbered 18, after V lost 7 bases and J lost 6 bases. The CDR3 DNA reads as TGTGCCAGCACCCTAACTACCCCGACTAGCGGGGGGGCTGGGGATACGCAGTATTTT. Protein sequence: CASTLTTPTSGGAGDTQYF.

The chain joins TRBV7-3 to TRBJ2-1, with 9 positions matching TRBD1. This CDR3 is 15 amino acids long. The V segment lost 4 bases and the J segment 3 bases; nucleotides outside the gene matches: 4. The germline V gene encodes CDR1 SGHTA and CDR2 FQGTGA. CDR3 in DNA: TGTGCCAGCAGCTCGCGACAGGGGGGCTACAATGAGCAGTTCTTC. Translated, it gives CASSSRQGGYNEQFF.